This TCR beta chain came from a study of blood T cells in healthy people across ages. This CDR3 contains 19 residues. V lost 0 bases to trimming and J lost 0 bases; unmatched junction nucleotides: 17. The germline V gene has CDR1 DFQATT and CDR2 SNEGSKA (reference sequence). Study-wide results and limits: Versus aged donors, long-lived donors had higher diversity and more naive CD4+ cells. Per-million-T-cell TCR beta diversity fell roughly linearly with age.

Russia was home to the donors, healthy Caucasian individuals aged roughly 6 to 90. Peripheral blood samples of around 9.3 milliliters were drawn from each donor. Note on this clonotype: Its cognate antigen is unknown.

The use of a sample-barcoded 5' primer and a J-beta primer mix characterized a second PCR of about 6 to 12 cycles. TCRdb re-derived calls from the 5' RACE reads in MiXCR, one entry per CDR3 protein. This repertoire shows about 1 million distinct CDR3 sequences, around 43% found once; its top ten account for approximately 20%. The source of this sequence is a woman aged 55 to 70 in good health. The rearrangement uses TRBV20-1 and TRBJ2-7; 7 bases are shared with TRBD2. Sample: blood. This chain's CDR3 is CSARDGSSGIFSSSYEQYF. The CDR3 DNA reads TGCAGTGCTAGAGATGGCTCCAGCGGGATCTTTTCGAGCTCCTACGAGCAGTACTTC.